This TCR beta chain is from a study of OX40 agonist ivuxolimab in advanced cancers. Study-wide results and limits: In a subset of nonresponders, normalized T-cell clonal expansion was also low. Clonal expansion was seen in CD4+ and CD8+ blood T cells by week 6 at 0.1 to 3.0 mg/kg.

Libraries were prepared by immunoSEQ multiplex PCR; TCRdb keeps only in-frame clonotypes and omits some of them. Of 55,000 to 90,000 clones in the sample, 65% to 85% were seen once. V trimming: 4 bases; J trimming: 6 bases; junction bases outside the gene matches: 5. Germline V gives CDR1 SGHRS, CDR2 YFSETQ. The CDR3 runs 14 residues. Details on this clone: The antigen remains unidentified.

The chain uses TRBV5-1 and TRBJ1-3; TRBD1 agrees at 9 bases. The clonotype comes from an adult with an advanced solid tumor such as melanoma, head and neck, liver or kidney cancer. The specimen was CD4+ or CD8+ T cells sorted from blood, collected in a trial of the OX40 agonist ivuxolimab. The CDR3 DNA reads as TGCGCCAGCAGCCCTGGGACAGGGTCAAACACCATATATTTT. Translating gives CASSPGTGSNTIYF. Variable domain in full (rest from reference TRBV5-1 and TRBJ1-3): KAGVTQTPRYLIKTRGQQVTLSCSPISGHRSVSWYQQTPGQGLQFLFEYFSETQRNKGNFPGRFSGRQFSNSRSEMNVSTLELGDSALYLCASSPGTGSNTIYFGEGSWLTVV.